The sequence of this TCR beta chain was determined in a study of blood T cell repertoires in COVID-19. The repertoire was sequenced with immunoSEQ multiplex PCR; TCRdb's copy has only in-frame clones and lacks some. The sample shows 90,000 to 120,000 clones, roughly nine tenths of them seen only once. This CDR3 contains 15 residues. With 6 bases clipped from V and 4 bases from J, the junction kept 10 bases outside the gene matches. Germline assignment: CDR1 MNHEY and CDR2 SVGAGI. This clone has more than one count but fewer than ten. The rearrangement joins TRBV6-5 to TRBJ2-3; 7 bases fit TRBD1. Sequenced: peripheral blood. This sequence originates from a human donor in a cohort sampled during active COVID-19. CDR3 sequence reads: CASRTGQFPPDTQYF. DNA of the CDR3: TGTGCCAGCAGGACGGGACAGTTTCCCCCAGATACGCAGTATTTT.